A selection of T cell receptor beta chains follows, all from one sample in a study of human T cells and chemical hapten exposure. TCRdb re-called the RACE reads through MiXCR, storing one row per CDR3 protein. Found here are about 80,000 distinct CDR3 sequences, under 9% of them singletons; the top ten hold about 1.6%. This material consisted of whole blood, taken in connection with sensitization to the hapten diphenylcyclopropenone (DPC). Receptor source: a woman aged 25-40 years with alopecia areata. Some clones in this sample may be carry-over from other donors' samples. Both conserved end residues are part of each CDR3. D genes are given only for firm matches. Clone size is shown for a subset of rows, as once, few, many or a class of expanded clone.

size	D	J	V	DNA	CDR3
NA	NA	TRBJ2-7	TRBV28	TGTGCCAGCAGTTCCCCGTTACGAAACTACGAGCAGTACTTC	CASSSPLRNYEQYF
NA	TRBD2	TRBJ2-5	TRBV2	TGTGCCAGCAGTACCGGGACTAGAGGCCAAGAGACCCAGTACTTC	CASSTGTRGQETQYF
many	TRBD1	TRBJ1-1	TRBV6-4	TGTGCCAGCAGGGCCCAACAGGGGAAAGCAACTGAAGCTTTCTTT	CASRAQQGKATEAFF
many	NA	TRBJ1-2	TRBV3-1	TGTGCCAGCAGCCAAGATAAGATCTATGGCTACACCTTC	CASSQDKIYGYTF
many	NA	TRBJ1-4	TRBV15	TGTGCCACCAGCAGAGATGGAGCGACTAATGAAAAACTGTTTTTT	CATSRDGATNEKLFF
few	TRBD1	TRBJ1-4	TRBV6-6	TGTGCCAGCAGTCCCCGCGGACAGGGCCGCGAAAAACTGTTTTTT	CASSPRGQGREKLFF
many	NA	TRBJ2-3	TRBV7-2	TGTGCCAGCAGCTCTGACCCGGGGGAGGCGCAGTATTTT	CASSSDPGEAQYF
few	TRBD1	TRBJ1-1	TRBV5-1	TGCGCCAGCAGCTTGGGGACAGGGTGTGGCACTGAAGCTTTCTTT	CASSLGTGCGTEAFF
few	NA	TRBJ2-5	TRBV5-1	TGCGCCAGCAGCTTCGGGGACACCGGGTCCTCCGGGACCCAGTACTTC	CASSFGDTGSSGTQYF
NA	TRBD1	TRBJ1-4	TRBV29-1	TGCAGCGGGACCGGGACAGGGGATAATTCGAATGAAAAACTGTTTTTT	CSGTGTGDNSNEKLFF
many	NA	TRBJ2-1	TRBV7-2	TGTGCCAGCAGCTTAGTGGGGCCGGCGAACAATGAGCAGTTCTTC	CASSLVGPANNEQFF